Below are 25 T cell receptor beta chains sequenced from a single sample in a study of CD8+ T cells in alopecia areata. As for treatment: oral pan-JAK inhibitor, 5-10 mg twice daily. Isolated RNA was reverse transcribed into cDNA used as the sequencing template. Sequenced by immunoSEQ multiplex PCR; TCRdb stores in-frame clones only, minus some. The data contain about 110,000 clones, about three fifths of them seen just once; the ten biggest clones take up 12%. Sequencing was performed on CD8+ T cells sorted from blood, taken at week 24, from a patient treated with tofacitinib. All receptors derive from a human donor with alopecia areata.

The sample holds a few counts of this clone. The V and J genes are TRBV29-1 and TRBJ2-1; possibly TRBD2 for D (5 bases). The CDR3 has 16 residues. Germline-derived CDR1 and CDR2 are SQVTM and ANQGSEA. Deletions cut 3 bases from V and 9 bases from J, with 24 bases between. The CDR3 DNA is TGCAGCGTTGATTCGCAGGTTGGTAGCGACGTCGGTGAGCAGTTCTTC. Its translation: CSVDSQVGSDVGEQFF.

This sequence joins TRBV30 and TRBJ1-6, with 9 nucleotides matching TRBD1. Germline CDR1 is GTSNPN and CDR2 is SVGIG (reference sequence). The J segment lost 7 bases and the V segment lost 0 bases, leaving 4 bases of the junction unmatched. This CDR3 spans 15 amino acids. The CDR3 DNA sequence: TGTGCCTGGAGTGTGGGGACAGGGATGAATTCACCCCTCCACTTT. Translating it yields CAWSVGTGMNSPLHF.

The CDR3 DNA reads as TGCAGCGTTGAAGCGGGAGGGAACACTGAAGCTTTCTTT. Its protein product is CSVEAGGNTEAFF. The chain recombines TRBV29-1 with TRBJ1-1, with D unresolved. With 1 base removed from V and 1 base from J, the gap between germline ends came to 7 bases. The germline V gene encodes CDR1 SQVTM and CDR2 ANQGSEA. This CDR3 region has 13 residues.

This clone was recorded a few times. This sequence joins TRBV25-1 and TRBJ2-7; perhaps D is TRBD1 or TRBD2 (5 bases each). CDR3 length: 18 residues. V dropped 0 bases and J dropped 0 bases, with 18 bases sitting between them. Germline V gene sequence: CDR1 MGHDK, CDR2 SYGVNS. Here the CDR3 DNA reads TGTGCCAGCAGTGAATATGATATCTGGCTTGGGGGCTCCTACGAGCAGTACTTC. It is translated as CASSEYDIWLGGSYEQYF.

This clone turned up a few times. The chain employs TRBV5-6 and TRBJ2-7, with TRBD1 identical over 8 bases. The CDR3 extends over 16 amino acids. CDR1 is SGHDT and CDR2 is YYEEEE in the germline V gene. J gave up 2 bases and V 3 bases, and 10 bases lay outside the gene matches. This CDR3 is CASSWGPGQEAYEQYF. The CDR3 nucleotides read TGTGCCAGCAGCTGGGGGCCGGGACAGGAGGCCTACGAGCAGTACTTC.

The table lists this clone with a few counts. The V call is TRBV5-5, the J call TRBJ2-7; 7 bases align to TRBD1. Germline CDR1 SGHKS, CDR2 YYEKEE (reference sequence). The CDR3 covers 13 residues. The J segment lost 2 bases and the V segment lost 1 base, leaving 0 bases of the junction unmatched. The CDR3 spells CASSLQGAYEQYF. DNA for the CDR3: TGTGCCAGCAGCTTGCAGGGGGCCTACGAGCAGTACTTC.

V usage is TRBV5-6 and J usage is TRBJ2-7; tentatively, D is TRBD1 or TRBD2 (5 bases each). From germline, CDR1 is SGHDT and CDR2 YYEEEE. This CDR3 contains 14 residues. The ends were cut back, 4 bases at V and 0 bases at J, with 11 bases in the middle. The chain's CDR3 is CASSRRDRSYEQYF. Written as DNA, the CDR3 is TGTGCCAGCAGCCGAAGGGACCGCTCCTACGAGCAGTACTTC.

In this sample, this clone turned up a few times. This chain uses TRBV7-9 with TRBJ2-1; 8 bases align to TRBD1. The ends lost 1 base at V and 7 bases at J; junction bases unmatched: 3. The CDR3 is 14 amino acids. Germline V CDR1 and CDR2: SEHNR, FQNEAQ (reference sequence). The DNA for the CDR3 is TGTGCCAGCAGCTTAGGCGGACAGGGTAATGAGCAGTTCTTC. It specifies CASSLGGQGNEQFF.

The chain uses TRBV5-6 and TRBJ1-1, with no clear D. This CDR3 contains 13 residues. V lost 2 bases and J lost 5, with 10 bases in between. Germline CDR1 SGHDT, CDR2 YYEEEE. CDR3 nucleotide sequence: TGTGCCAGCAGCTTATTTGGTGGGACTGAAGCTTTCTTT. It codes for CASSLFGGTEAFF.

As regards this clone: In the same sample, other DNA sequences code for this CDR3. The chain employs TRBV29-1 and TRBJ2-2; D gene ambiguous. From germline, CDR1 is SQVTM and CDR2 ANQGSEA. With 7 bases removed from V and 1 base from J, the gap between germline ends came to 4 bases. The CDR3 totals 11 residues. CDR3 loop: CSALNTGELFF. Here the CDR3 DNA reads TGCAGCGCTTTGAACACCGGGGAGCTGTTTTTT.

V is TRBV7-9 and J is TRBJ2-5; D is undetermined. The CDR3 sequence is 14 residues long. CDR1 is SEHNR, CDR2 FQNEAQ, per germline (reference sequence). Trimming removed 4 bases at V and 4 bases at J, with 13 bases between. The CDR3 region is CASSSEIRVETQYF. The CDR3 nucleotides read TGTGCCAGCAGCTCCGAAATAAGAGTAGAGACCCAGTACTTC.

This clone was seen only a few times. The V and J genes are TRBV5-1 and TRBJ2-1; TRBD1 matches at 7 bases. The germline V gene encodes CDR1 SGHRS and CDR2 YFSETQ. The CDR3 has 14 residues. Losses at the gene ends were 7 bases for V and 7 bases for J; bases not matched to a gene: 11. In nucleotides, the CDR3 is TGCGCCAGCGACCCGTCCTCCAGGGGGAATGAGCAGTTCTTC. As protein: CASDPSSRGNEQFF.

J is TRBJ1-6 and V is TRBV6-5, with unresolved D. The CDR3 runs 15 residues. Per the germline V gene, CDR1 is MNHEY and CDR2 is SVGAGI. Trimming cost V 4 bases and J 6 bases, with 13 bases left between them. CDR3 in amino acids: CASSSPGGSNSPLHF. The CDR3 DNA reads as TGTGCCAGCAGTTCCCCCGGTGGTAGTAATTCACCCCTCCACTTT.

The count of this clone is one. V usage is TRBV5-1 and J usage is TRBJ1-2; D remains ambiguous. The CDR3 loop spans 15 amino acids. The germline CDR1 and CDR2 sequences are SGHRS and YFSETQ. V lost 4 bases to trimming and J lost 1 base, with 14 bases between them. This chain's CDR3 is CASSPRAAGNYGYTF. CDR3 DNA: TGCGCCAGCAGCCCCCGCGCAGCGGGTAACTATGGCTACACCTTC.

This clone showed up many times. This chain connects TRBV12-5 to TRBJ2-7, with D unclear. Germline V gene sequence: CDR1 LGHNT, CDR2 FRNRAP. The CDR3 has 14 amino acids. The ends were cut back, 4 bases at V and 1 base at J, with 11 bases in the middle. The CDR3 here is CASGSIQESYEQYF. The CDR3 DNA is TGTGCTAGTGGTTCGATCCAGGAGTCCTACGAGCAGTACTTC.

There are a few counts of this clone. The CDR3 region has the DNA TGTGCCAGCAGCTTAGGGGGGACAGGGGCTGAAGCTTTCTTT. This codes for CASSLGGTGAEAFF. This rearrangement joins TRBV7-9 to TRBJ1-1; the match to TRBD1 covers 10 bases. This CDR3 comprises 14 residues. J lost 6 bases, V lost 1 base, and 2 bases had no gene match. Germline-derived CDR1 and CDR2 are SEHNR and FQNEAQ (reference sequence). Based on the CDR3 plus reference TRBV7-9 and TRBJ1-1, the full variable domain is DTGVSQNPRHKITKRGQNVTFRCDPISEHNRLYWYRQTLGQGPEFLTYFQNEAQLEKSRLLSDRFSAERPKGSFSTLEIQRTEQGDSAMYLCASSLGGTGAEAFFGQGTRLTVV.

This chain links TRBV23-1 with TRBJ2-7; possibly TRBD1 for D (7 bases). TRBV23-1 is an ORF for which the function is uncertain. The V end lost 1 base, the J end lost 7 bases, and 17 bases lay between the germline ends. The CDR3 extends over 15 amino acids. DNA for the CDR3: TGCGCCAGCAGTCAATTCGGGACAGCGGGTTGGGAGCAGTACTTC. It codes for CASSQFGTAGWEQYF.

This clone turned up a few times. The chain links TRBV6-5 to TRBJ1-1, with a weak D call TRBD1 (5 bases). V lost 4 bases and J lost 1, with 13 bases in between. Per the germline V gene, CDR1 is MNHEY and CDR2 is SVGAGI. The CDR3 consists of 15 residues. DNA of the CDR3: TGTGCCAGCAGTTCCCAGGGTGATGCGAACACTGAAGCTTTCTTT. Translation gives CASSSQGDANTEAFF.

The gene calls are TRBV5-1 and TRBJ1-2, with TRBD1 identical over 7 bases. Germline V gene lookup returns CDR1 SGHRS and CDR2 YFSETQ. This CDR3 spans 16 amino acids. Trimming cost V 1 base and J 0 bases; bases outside gene matches: 6. The DNA of the CDR3 is TGCGCCAGCAGCTTGAACGACAGGGAAGCTAACTATGGCTACACCTTC. It yields the protein CASSLNDREANYGYTF.

The chain couples TRBV29-1 to TRBJ1-2; unclear D gene. This CDR3 comprises 11 residues. In germline, CDR1 is SQVTM, CDR2 ANQGSEA. Trimming cost V 5 bases and J 5 bases, with 9 bases left between them. This chain's CDR3 is CSVSAPYGYTF. For the CDR3, the DNA is TGCAGCGTTTCCGCCCCATATGGCTACACCTTC.

This clone was observed a handful of times. The chain carries TRBV7-9 and TRBJ1-2; possible D gene TRBD1, 6 bases. The germline V gene encodes CDR1 SEHNR and CDR2 FQNEAQ (reference sequence). CDR3 length: 15 residues. Trimming left V 1 base short and J 3 bases short, with 12 bases between. This CDR3 reads CASSLVDSPYYGYTF. CDR3 nucleotides: TGTGCCAGCAGCTTAGTGGACAGCCCTTACTATGGCTACACCTTC.

The V and J genes are TRBV15 and TRBJ1-1; D uncertain. The V gene's germline CDR1 is LNHNV and CDR2 YYDKDF (reference sequence). This CDR3 spans 14 amino acids. Deletions cut 5 bases from V and 4 bases from J, with 14 bases between. The CDR3 spells CATSYHNLGTEAFF. CDR3 bases: TGTGCCACCAGCTATCATAACTTGGGCACTGAAGCTTTCTTT.

This chain uses TRBV30 with TRBJ1-2; 7 bases line up with TRBD1. V trimming: 4 bases; J trimming: 3 bases; junction bases outside the gene matches: 5. The CDR3 consists of 13 residues. Germline V lookup: CDR1 GTSNPN, CDR2 SVGIG (reference sequence). CDR3 amino acids: CAWINRGHYGYTF. DNA for the CDR3: TGTGCCTGGATCAACAGGGGACACTATGGCTACACCTTC.

This rearrangement joins TRBV7-9 to TRBJ1-1; maybe TRBD1 (5 bases). The CDR3 contains 12 residues. In germline, CDR1 is SEHNR, CDR2 FQNEAQ (reference sequence). Trimming cost V 1 base and J 11 bases, with 11 bases left between them. This chain's CDR3 is CASSLGGMKAFF. The CDR3 DNA sequence: TGTGCCAGCAGCTTAGGGGGGATGAAGGCTTTCTTT. Supplemented by reference TRBV7-9 and TRBJ1-1, the full variable domain reads DTGVSQNPRHKITKRGQNVTFRCDPISEHNRLYWYRQTLGQGPEFLTYFQNEAQLEKSRLLSDRFSAERPKGSFSTLEIQRTEQGDSAMYLCASSLGGMKAFFGQGTRLTVV.

The chain is built from TRBV4-2 and TRBJ1-2; D perhaps matches TRBD1 (5 bases). Germline V CDR1 and CDR2: LGHNA, YNFKEQ. Trimming left V 4 bases short and J 8 bases short, with 17 bases between. The length of the CDR3 is 14 residues. CDR3 loop: CASSPKDRISGYTF. CDR3 nucleotides: TGTGCCAGCAGCCCTAAAGACAGAATAAGCGGCTACACCTTC.